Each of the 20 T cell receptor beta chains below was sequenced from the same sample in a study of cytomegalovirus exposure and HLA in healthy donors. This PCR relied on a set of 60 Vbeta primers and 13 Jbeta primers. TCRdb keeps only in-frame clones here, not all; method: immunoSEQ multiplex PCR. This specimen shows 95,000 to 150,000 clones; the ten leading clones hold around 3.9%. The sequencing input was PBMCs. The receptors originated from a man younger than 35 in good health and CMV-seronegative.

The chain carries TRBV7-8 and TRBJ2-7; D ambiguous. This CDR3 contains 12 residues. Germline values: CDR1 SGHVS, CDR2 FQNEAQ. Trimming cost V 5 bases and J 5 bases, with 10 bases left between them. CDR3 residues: CASSITRHEQYF. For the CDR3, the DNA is TGTGCCAGCAGCATCACCAGGCACGAGCAGTACTTC.

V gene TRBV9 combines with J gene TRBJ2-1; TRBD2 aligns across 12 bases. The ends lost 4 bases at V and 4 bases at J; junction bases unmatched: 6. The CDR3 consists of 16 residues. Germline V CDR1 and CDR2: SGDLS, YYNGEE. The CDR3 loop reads CASSQPGLAGYNEQFF. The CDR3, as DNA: TGTGCCAGCAGCCAACCCGGACTAGCGGGATACAATGAGCAGTTCTTC.

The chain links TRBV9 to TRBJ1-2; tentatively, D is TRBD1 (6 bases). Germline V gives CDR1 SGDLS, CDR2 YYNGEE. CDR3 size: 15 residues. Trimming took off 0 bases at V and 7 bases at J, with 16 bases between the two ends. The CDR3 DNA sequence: TGTGCCAGCAGCGTAGATGGGGGGGGGCTGGGTGGCTACACCTTC. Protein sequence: CASSVDGGGLGGYTF.

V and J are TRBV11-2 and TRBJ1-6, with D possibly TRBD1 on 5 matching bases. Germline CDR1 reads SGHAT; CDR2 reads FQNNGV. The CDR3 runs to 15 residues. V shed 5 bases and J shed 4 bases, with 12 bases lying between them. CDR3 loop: CASSHLTDYNSPLHF. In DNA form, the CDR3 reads TGTGCCAGCAGCCATCTGACAGATTATAATTCACCCCTCCACTTT.

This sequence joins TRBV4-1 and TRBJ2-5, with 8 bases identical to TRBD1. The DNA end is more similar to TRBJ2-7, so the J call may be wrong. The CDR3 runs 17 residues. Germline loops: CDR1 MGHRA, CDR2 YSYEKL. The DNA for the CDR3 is TGCGCCAGCAGCCAAGATTTTTTCCAGGGGGCGGCCTACGAGCAGTACTTC. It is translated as CASSQDFFQGAAYEQYF.

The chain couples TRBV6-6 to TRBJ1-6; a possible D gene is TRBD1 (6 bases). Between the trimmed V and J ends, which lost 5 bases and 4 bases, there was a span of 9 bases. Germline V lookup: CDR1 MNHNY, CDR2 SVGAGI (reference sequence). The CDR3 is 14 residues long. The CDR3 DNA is TGTGCCAGCAGTCGGACAGAATATAATTCACCCCTCCACTTT. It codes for CASSRTEYNSPLHF.

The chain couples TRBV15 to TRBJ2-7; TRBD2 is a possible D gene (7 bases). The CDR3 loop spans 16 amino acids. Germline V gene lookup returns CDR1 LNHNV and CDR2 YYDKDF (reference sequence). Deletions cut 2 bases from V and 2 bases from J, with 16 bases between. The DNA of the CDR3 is TGTGCCACCAGCAGACGAGGGGGGGAGGGGCCCTACGAGCAGTACTTC. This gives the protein CATSRRGGEGPYEQYF.

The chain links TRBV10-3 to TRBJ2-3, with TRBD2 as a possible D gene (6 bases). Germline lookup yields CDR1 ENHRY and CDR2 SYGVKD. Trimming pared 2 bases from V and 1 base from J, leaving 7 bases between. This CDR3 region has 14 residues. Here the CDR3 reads CAISEGGGTDTQYF. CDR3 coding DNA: TGTGCCATCAGTGAGGGAGGGGGCACAGATACGCAGTATTTT.

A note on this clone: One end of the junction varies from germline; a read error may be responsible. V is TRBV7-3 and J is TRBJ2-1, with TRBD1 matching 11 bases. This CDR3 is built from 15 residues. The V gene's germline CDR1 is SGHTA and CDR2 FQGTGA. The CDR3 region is CANSFPDRGRNEQFF. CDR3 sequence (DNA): TGTGCCAACAGCTTCCCGGACAGGGGGCGGAATGAGCAGTTCTTC.

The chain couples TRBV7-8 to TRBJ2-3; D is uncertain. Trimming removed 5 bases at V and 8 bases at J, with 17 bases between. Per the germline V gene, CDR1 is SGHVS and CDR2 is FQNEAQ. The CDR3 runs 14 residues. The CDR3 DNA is TGTGCCAGCAGCCCCCGCCCAATACATGGTACGCAGTATTTT. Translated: CASSPRPIHGTQYF.

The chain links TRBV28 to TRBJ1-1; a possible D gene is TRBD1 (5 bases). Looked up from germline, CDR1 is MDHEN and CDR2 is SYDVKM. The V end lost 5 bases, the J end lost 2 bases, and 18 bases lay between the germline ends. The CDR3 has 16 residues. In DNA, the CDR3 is TGTGCCAGCAGTAGCTTTGGCGGGGCGACAAACACTGAAGCTTTCTTT. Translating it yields CASSSFGGATNTEAFF.

The CDR3: CASRAGGGRGYEQYF. In DNA, the CDR3 is TGTGCCAGCAGGGCTGGGGGCGGGAGGGGCTACGAGCAGTACTTC. V usage is TRBV6-5 and J usage is TRBJ2-7, with 9 bases matching TRBD2. The ends lost 6 bases at V and 3 bases at J; junction bases unmatched: 9. This CDR3 comprises 15 residues. Per germline, CDR1 MNHEY and CDR2 SVGAGI.

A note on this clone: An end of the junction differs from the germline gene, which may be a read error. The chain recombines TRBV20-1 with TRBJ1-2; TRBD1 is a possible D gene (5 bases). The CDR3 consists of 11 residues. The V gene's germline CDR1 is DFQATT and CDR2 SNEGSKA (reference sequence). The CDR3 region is CSARFLQVLMF. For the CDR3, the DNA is TGCAGTGCTAGATTTTTACAGGTGCTGATGTTC.

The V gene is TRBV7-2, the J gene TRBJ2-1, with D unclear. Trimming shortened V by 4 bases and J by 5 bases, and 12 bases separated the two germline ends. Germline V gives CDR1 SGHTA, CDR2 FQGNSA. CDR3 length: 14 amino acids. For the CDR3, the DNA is TGTGCCAGCAGCTCCTCCTTACTCGACAATGAGCAGTTCTTC. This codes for CASSSSLLDNEQFF.

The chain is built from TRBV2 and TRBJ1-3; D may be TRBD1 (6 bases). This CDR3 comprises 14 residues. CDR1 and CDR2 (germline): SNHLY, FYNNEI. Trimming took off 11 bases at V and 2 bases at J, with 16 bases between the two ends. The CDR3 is CACEGTNTGNTIYF. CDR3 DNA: TGTGCCTGCGAAGGGACAAACACTGGAAACACCATATATTTT.

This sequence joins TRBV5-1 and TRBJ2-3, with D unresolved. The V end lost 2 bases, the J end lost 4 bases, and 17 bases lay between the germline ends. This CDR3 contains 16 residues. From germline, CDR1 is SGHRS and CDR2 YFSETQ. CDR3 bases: TGCGCCAGCAGCTTTGCCCCGTTTTCCGAGGCAGATACGCAGTATTTT. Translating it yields CASSFAPFSEADTQYF.

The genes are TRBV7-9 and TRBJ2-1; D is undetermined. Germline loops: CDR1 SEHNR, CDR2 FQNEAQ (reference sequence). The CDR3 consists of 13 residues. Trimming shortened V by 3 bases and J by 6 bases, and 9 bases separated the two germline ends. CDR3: CASSLNIRNEQFF. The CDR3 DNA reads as TGTGCCAGCAGCTTGAACATCCGCAATGAGCAGTTCTTC.

CDR3: CASSPSGRAKADTQYF. The DNA for the CDR3 is TGTGCCAGCAGCCCGAGCGGGAGGGCCAAGGCAGATACGCAGTATTTT. The chain joins TRBV14 to TRBJ2-3; 10 bases agree with TRBD2. V lost 4 bases and J lost 4; bases outside the gene matches: 8. The V gene's germline CDR1 is SGHDN and CDR2 FVKESK. This CDR3 is built from 16 residues.

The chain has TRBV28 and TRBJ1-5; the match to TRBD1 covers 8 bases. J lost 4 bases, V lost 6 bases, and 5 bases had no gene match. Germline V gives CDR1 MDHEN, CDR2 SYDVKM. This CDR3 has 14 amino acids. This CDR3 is CASSSTGVNQPQHF. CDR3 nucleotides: TGTGCCAGCAGCTCGACAGGGGTGAATCAGCCCCAGCATTTT.

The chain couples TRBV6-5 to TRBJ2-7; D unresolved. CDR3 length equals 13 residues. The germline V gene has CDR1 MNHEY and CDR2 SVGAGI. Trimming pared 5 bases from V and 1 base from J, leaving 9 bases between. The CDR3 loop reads CASSTGPSYEQYF. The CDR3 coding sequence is TGTGCCAGCAGTACTGGGCCATCCTACGAGCAGTACTTC.